This TCR beta chain emerged from a study of CD8 T cells in ankylosing spondylitis. Study-wide results and limits: Disease-linked clones bore a CD8+ phenotype and were relatively rare in peripheral blood. Seemingly characteristic of ankylosing spondylitis blood was a TCR beta motif consisting of about 8 highly homologous variants. Previously reported in reactive arthritis synovial fluid and blood were some of the motif variants.

Trimming removed 4 bases from V and 4 bases from J; junction bases left unmatched: 6. This CDR3 has 14 residues. Germline CDR1 DFQATT, CDR2 SNEGSKA (reference sequence). The authors made TCR beta libraries by quantitative 5'-RACE with molecular barcodes. TCRdb independently ran MiXCR on the 5' RACE reads; one entry per CDR3 protein. The sample records approximately 440,000 distinct CDR3 sequences, 15% to 20% being singletons. Of note for this clonotype: Its antigen is currently unknown.

The J gene is TRBJ2-1, the V gene TRBV20-1, with 8 bases aligning to TRBD1. This receptor was taken from a male donor with ankylosing spondylitis. Source material: blood, either unsorted or a sorted T cell fraction (not recorded which). The CDR3 sequence: CSATGQGMYNEQFF. CDR3 in DNA: TGCAGTGCTACCGGACAGGGAATGTACAATGAGCAGTTCTTC.